This TCR beta chain was recovered during a study of blood T cell repertoires in COVID-19. Germline CDR1 and CDR2: LGHDT and YNNKEL (reference sequence). CDR3 length: 13 amino acids. After removal of 8 bases from V and 8 bases from J, the junction contained 10 bases not matched to a gene. Original data processing: For nucleated cells, counts were estimated from reference gene primer amplification. TCRdb's copy holds only in-frame clones and misses some; the assay was immunoSEQ multiplex PCR. V and J calls and clone size are as listed in that table; D and trimming were resolved from the DNA. The table lists about 95,000 clones, around 89% of them singletons, with approximately 2.6% in the top ten. During active infection, Seattle patients enrolled and were then monitored through disease.

The sample taken for sequencing was peripheral blood. The genes are TRBV3-1 (or the pseudogene TRBV3-2) and TRBJ1-2; 8 nucleotides line up with TRBD1. The sequence derives from a man aged 50 or older with COVID-19, enrolled during active disease. Here the CDR3 reads CASYPGQGNGYTF. DNA for the CDR3: TGTGCCAGCTACCCCGGACAGGGTAACGGCTACACCTTC.